A single sample gave rise to the 20 T cell receptor beta chains below, sequenced in a study of cytomegalovirus exposure and HLA in healthy donors. Both 60 Vbeta primers and 13 Jbeta primers went into the PCR. TCRdb's table, derived via immunoSEQ multiplex PCR, lists solely in-frame clones and lacks some. The sample shows 90,000 to 150,000 clones, 63% of them seen only once. Sequencing was done on a sample of PBMCs. Receptors originate from a man between 35 and 55 years old in good health and CMV-seropositive.

This chain connects TRBV11-3 to TRBJ2-1; 9 positions agree with TRBD2. The CDR3 covers 16 residues. V lost 0 bases, J lost 4 bases, and 4 bases stayed unmatched. Germline CDR1 and CDR2: SGHNT and YENEEA. CDR3 in DNA: TGTGCCAGCAGCTTAGATGGGCTAGCGGGATACAATGAGCAGTTCTTC. It translates to CASSLDGLAGYNEQFF. Complete variable domain (other parts from reference TRBV11-3 and TRBJ2-1): EAGVVQSPRYKIIEKKQPVAFWCNPISGHNTLYWYLQNLGQGPELLIRYENEEAVDDSQLPKDRFSAERLKGVDSTLKIQPAELGDSAVYLCASSLDGLAGYNEQFFGPGTRLTVL.

This clone was seen a few times. The rearrangement links TRBV28 to TRBJ1-2; 8 nucleotides line up with TRBD1. CDR3 size: 14 residues. V gave up 5 bases and J gave up 4 bases; unmatched junction bases: 6. CDR1 and CDR2 (germline): MDHEN, SYDVKM. CDR3 sequence: CASSPGQGIYGYTF. For the CDR3, the DNA is TGTGCCAGCAGTCCCGGACAGGGCATCTATGGCTACACCTTC.

The rearrangement joins TRBV2 to TRBJ1-2; D is undetermined. CDR3 length equals 13 residues. Germline values: CDR1 SNHLY, CDR2 FYNNEI. The V end lost 6 bases, the J end lost 4 bases, and 12 bases lay between the germline ends. The DNA of the CDR3 is TGTGCCAGCAGCGGAGGACGGATCTATGGCTACACCTTC. Its protein product is CASSGGRIYGYTF.

The chain links TRBV5-4 to TRBJ2-1; 9 bases agree with TRBD2. Trimming removed 3 bases from V and 5 bases from J; junction bases left unmatched: 6. Germline assignment: CDR1 SGHNT and CDR2 YYREEE (reference sequence). This CDR3 is 15 amino acids long. The CDR3 region is CASSSPGLAHNEQFF. The CDR3 DNA sequence: TGTGCCAGCAGCTCCCCGGGACTAGCTCACAATGAGCAGTTCTTC.

This rearrangement joins TRBV11-2 to TRBJ1-6; weak D call: TRBD1 (5 bases). The ends were cut back, 5 bases at V and 11 bases at J, with 19 bases in the middle. Germline V lookup: CDR1 SGHAT, CDR2 FQNNGV. The CDR3 runs to 15 residues. The CDR3 region has the DNA TGTGCCAGCAGCCCCCAGGACACTGGCGGGGCACCCCTCCACTTT. This encodes CASSPQDTGGAPLHF.

The CDR3 loop reads CASSYSRTGTYEQYF. The CDR3 nucleotides read TGTGCCAGCAGTTACTCCCGGACGGGAACCTACGAGCAGTACTTC. The rearrangement joins TRBV6-5 to TRBJ2-7; maybe TRBD2 (5 bases). The CDR3 runs to 15 residues. V shed 0 bases and J shed 2 bases, with 11 bases lying between them. CDR1 is MNHEY and CDR2 is SVGAGI in the germline V gene.

The J gene is TRBJ1-1, the V gene TRBV18; 8 bases are shared with TRBD1. Germline lookup yields CDR1 KGHSH and CDR2 LQKENI. Unmatched junction bases numbered 24, after V lost 6 bases and J lost 6 bases. The CDR3 runs to 19 residues. CDR3 sequence (DNA): TGTGCCAGCTCCCCCTACTATCGACAGGGGAGGAGACGGCAGGCTGAAGCTTTCTTT. This sequence encodes CASSPYYRQGRRRQAEAFF.

V gene TRBV2 combines with J gene TRBJ1-2; D uncertain. The CDR3 totals 13 residues. The germline V gene encodes CDR1 SNHLY and CDR2 FYNNEI. V lost 4 bases and J 1 base, leaving 7 bases between the germline ends. The CDR3 DNA sequence: TGTGCCAGCAGTGCCGTTTTTAACTATGGCTACACCTTC. Translation gives CASSAVFNYGYTF.

This clone appeared a few times. The V gene is TRBV5-1, the J gene TRBJ1-6; 7 nucleotides match TRBD1. CDR3 size: 15 residues. Germline V gene sequence: CDR1 SGHRS, CDR2 YFSETQ. V lost 5 bases to trimming and J lost 5 bases; unmatched junction nucleotides: 7. In nucleotides, the CDR3 is TGCGCCAGCAGAATCGGGGACAGCAATAATTCACCCCTCCACTTT. It codes for CASRIGDSNNSPLHF.

This chain joins TRBV7-5 and TRBJ1-6; the table names TRBD1, a call not compared with the DNA. TRBV7-5 is a pseudogene. This CDR3 is 18 amino acids long. DNA of the CDR3: TGTGCCAGAAGCTCCGCTCCCGTCCGGGACAGGGGGAATTCACCCCTCCACTTT. Translating gives CARSSAPVRDRGNSPLHF.

This clone was counted between two and nine times. The chain's CDR3 is CAISELGQVLRGQYF. The CDR3 nucleotides read TGTGCCATCAGTGAGTTGGGACAGGTCCTACGAGGGCAGTACTTC. The V gene is TRBV10-3, the J gene TRBJ2-7, with TRBD1 identical over 8 bases. The CDR3 is 15 amino acids. Looked up from germline, CDR1 is ENHRY and CDR2 is SYGVKD. V shed 1 base, J shed 9 bases, and the junction held 11 bases outside the gene matches.

The V gene is TRBV7-9, the J gene TRBJ2-7, with 7 bases lining up with TRBD1. J was trimmed by 1 base and V by 7 bases; bases with no gene match: 16. The CDR3 spans 17 residues. CDR1 is SEHNR, CDR2 FQNEAQ, per germline (reference sequence). CDR3 bases: TGTGCCAGCACCCTTGGGTCGACAGGGCCTCTTTCCTACGAGCAGTACTTC. Translated, it gives CASTLGSTGPLSYEQYF.

The V and J genes are TRBV5-1 and TRBJ2-1; the match to TRBD2 covers 7 bases. Unmatched junction bases numbered 5, after V lost 5 bases and J lost 0 bases. The germline V gene has CDR1 SGHRS and CDR2 YFSETQ. This CDR3 contains 15 residues. CDR3 sequence (DNA): TGCGCCAGCAGTGTTGGGGGGGGCTCCTACAATGAGCAGTTCTTC. This gives the protein CASSVGGGSYNEQFF.

This rearrangement joins TRBV2 to TRBJ2-7, with D possibly being TRBD2 (5 bases). The germline gives CDR1 SNHLY, CDR2 FYNNEI. The CDR3 runs 13 residues. Trimming stripped 6 bases from V and 2 bases from J, with 11 bases between. The CDR3 bases are TGTGCCAGCAGGAGGGCATCGACCTACGAGCAGTACTTC. The encoded protein is CASRRASTYEQYF. Combining the CDR3 with reference TRBV2 and TRBJ2-7 gives the whole variable domain EPEVTQTPSHQVTQMGQEVILRCVPISNHLYFYWYRQILGQKVEFLVSFYNNEISEKSEIFDDQFSVERPDGSNFTLKIRSTKLEDSAMYFCASRRASTYEQYFGPGTRLTVT.

This chain links TRBV7-2 with TRBJ2-7; 9 positions match TRBD1. The CDR3 runs to 14 residues. Germline assignment: CDR1 SGHTA and CDR2 FQGNSA. V shed 3 bases, J shed 5 bases, and the junction held 5 bases outside the gene matches. CDR3 nucleotides: TGTGCCAGCAGCTTGGGACAGGGAGTTCACGAGCAGTACTTC. Amino acid sequence: CASSLGQGVHEQYF.

CDR3 sequence: CASRGPRPGQGLHEQYF. The CDR3 coding sequence is TGTGCCAGCAGGGGACCCCGTCCGGGACAGGGTTTGCACGAGCAGTACTTC. This chain links TRBV25-1 with TRBJ2-7; TRBD1 aligns across 9 bases. From germline, CDR1 is MGHDK and CDR2 SYGVNS. This CDR3 is 17 amino acids long. J was trimmed by 5 bases and V by 6 bases; bases with no gene match: 17.

This chain joins TRBV5-4 and TRBJ2-5, with unresolved D. From germline, CDR1 is SGHNT and CDR2 YYREEE (reference sequence). CDR3 length: 14 residues. V shed 0 bases and J shed 4 bases, with 10 bases lying between them. DNA of the CDR3: TGTGCCAGCAGCTTGGGGCCAGGTGGAGAGACCCAGTACTTC. This sequence encodes CASSLGPGGETQYF.

Only one count was recorded for this clone. V and J are TRBV5-3 and TRBJ2-5, with D uncertain. The end of the DNA aligns better with TRBJ2-7, so the J call may be wrong. TRBV5-3 qualifies as an ORF whose function is uncertain. The CDR3 has 11 residues. The CDR3 loop is CARSWSYEQYF. CDR3 in DNA: TGTGCCAGAAGCTGGAGCTACGAGCAGTACTTC.

Only one count was recorded for this clone. The rearrangement links TRBV5-4 to TRBJ2-3, with 9 bases lining up with TRBD2. Trimming at V came to 1 base and at J to 2 bases, leaving 5 bases not matched to a gene. CDR1 and CDR2 (germline): SGHNT, YYREEE (reference sequence). This CDR3 spans 16 amino acids. The CDR3 sequence: CASSLSSGGFTDTQYF. CDR3 coding DNA: TGTGCCAGCAGCTTGAGCAGCGGGGGGTTCACAGATACGCAGTATTTT.

The chain employs TRBV18 and TRBJ2-7; 11 positions agree with TRBD1. The CDR3 consists of 15 residues. CDR1 and CDR2 (germline): KGHSH, LQKENI. The ends lost 3 bases at V and 2 bases at J; junction bases unmatched: 3. The CDR3 nucleotides are TGTGCCAGCTCACCGCCGGGACAGGGGGCCTACGAGCAGTACTTC. Residues: CASSPPGQGAYEQYF.